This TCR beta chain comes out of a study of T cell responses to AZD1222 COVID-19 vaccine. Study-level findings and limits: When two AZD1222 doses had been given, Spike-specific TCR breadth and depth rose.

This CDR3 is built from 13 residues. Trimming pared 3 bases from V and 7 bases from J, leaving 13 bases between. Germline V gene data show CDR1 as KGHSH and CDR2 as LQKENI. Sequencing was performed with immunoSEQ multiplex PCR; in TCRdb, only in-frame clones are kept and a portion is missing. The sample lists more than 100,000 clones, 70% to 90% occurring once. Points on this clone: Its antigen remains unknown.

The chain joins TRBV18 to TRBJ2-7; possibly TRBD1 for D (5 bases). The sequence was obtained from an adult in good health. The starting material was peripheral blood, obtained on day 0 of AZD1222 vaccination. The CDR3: CASSPWAGKEQYF. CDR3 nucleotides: TGTGCCAGCTCACCCTGGGCAGGGAAGGAGCAGTACTTC.